This TCR beta chain was retrieved from a study of cytomegalovirus exposure and HLA in healthy donors. Whole-study findings and limits: About 87% or about 30% of the time was how often most TCR beta V segments were productive, according to an earlier analysis. Near-uniform donor sequencing depth was presumed by presence/absence analyses. Highly shared variants forming one cluster were likely a sequencing artifact.

The PCR employed 60 Vbeta primers together with 13 Jbeta primers. The protocol was immunoSEQ multiplex PCR, while the TCRdb copy is restricted to in-frame clones and leaves out a portion. The sample records hundreds of thousands of clones, 82% being singletons. Looked up from germline, CDR1 is SGHDN and CDR2 is FVKESK. V lost 4 bases and J 8 bases, leaving 14 bases between the germline ends. The CDR3 extends over 13 amino acids. On this clone itself: What it binds is unknown.

The gene calls are TRBV14 and TRBJ1-2; D possibly corresponds to TRBD1 (6 bases). Sequencing was done on a sample of PBMCs. This receptor was taken from a man in his forties in good health and CMV-seropositive. CDR3 DNA: TGTGCCAGCAGCCGGGTCGCAGGGGAGGGCTACACCTTC. As protein: CASSRVAGEGYTF.